The T cell receptor (beta chain) described here comes from a study of cytomegalovirus exposure and HLA in healthy donors. PCR amplification relied on 60 Vbeta primers (plus 13 Jbeta primers). The repertoire was sequenced with immunoSEQ multiplex PCR; TCRdb's copy has only in-frame clones and lacks some. The data hold about 130,000 clones, with nearly 80% observed a single time. Turning to this clone: One end of the junction does not line up with germline, which may come from a read error.

The sequenced sample was PBMCs. The TCR sequence derives from a man aged 25-45 years in good health and CMV-seronegative.

In nucleotides, the CDR3 is TGTTCCAGCAGCCCCTCCAGCTACGAGCAGTACTTC. This codes for CSSSPSSYEQYF. The rearrangement joins TRBV7-9 to TRBJ2-7, with D unresolved. The length of the CDR3 is 12 residues. Germline V lookup: CDR1 SEHNR, CDR2 FQNEAQ (reference sequence).